This T cell receptor beta chain derives from a study of blood T cell repertoires in COVID-19. The V gene lost 0 bases and the J gene lost 13 bases, with 15 bases spanning the gap. The CDR3 has 13 amino acids. Germline V lookup: CDR1 ENHRY, CDR2 SYGVKD. The data were produced by immunoSEQ multiplex PCR, yet TCRdb's version contains in-frame clones alone and is incomplete. The sample carries around 250,000 clones, around 87% recorded once. This TCR derives from a woman in her 70s with active or convalescent COVID-19. The chain combines TRBV10-3 with TRBJ2-5, with D maybe TRBD1 (5 bases). Material for sequencing was peripheral blood. The DNA of the CDR3 is TGTGCCATCAGTGAGTCGATCCAGGGTGCTATGTACTTC. Protein sequence: CAISESIQGAMYF.